This T cell receptor beta chain was recovered during a study of beta chain features in type 1 diabetes. Findings and caveats of the study: A greater similarity of naive, central memory and Treg TCRB repertoires was seen among patients than among healthy donors.

V gave up 0 bases and J gave up 8 bases; unmatched junction bases: 3. The CDR3 extends over 15 amino acids. Looked up from germline, CDR1 is SGDLS and CDR2 is YYNGEE. All sorted populations exceeded 95% purity. As every portion of the isolated RNA was reverse transcribed, the sequencing read expressed TCRB transcripts. Generated by immunoSEQ multiplex PCR, the TCRdb table keeps only in-frame clones and is missing some. This sample has 860,000 or so clones, with roughly 17% found just once. A word on this clone: Its antigen is unknown.

The rearrangement uses TRBV9 and TRBJ2-1; TRBD2 agrees at 12 bases. Sequencing input: naive CD4+ T cells from blood. This clonotype was obtained from a woman in her late teens or twenties in good health. The CDR3 coding sequence is TGTGCCAGCAGCGTAGGACTAGCGGGAGTGCATGAGCAGTTCTTC. Protein product: CASSVGLAGVHEQFF.